These 26 T cell receptor beta chains were sequenced from one sample in a study of blood T cells in healthy people across ages. A sample-barcoded 5' primer and a J-beta primer mix were used in a second PCR of about 7 to 12 cycles. TCRdb itself ran the 5' RACE reads through MiXCR, one entry per CDR3 protein. The sample includes about 780,000 distinct CDR3 sequences, 46% of them seen just once. The sequencing sample was made of blood. All receptors come from an elderly man in good health.

The rearrangement links TRBV20-1 to TRBJ1-2, with D perhaps TRBD1 (5 bases). CDR1 and CDR2 (germline): DFQATT, SNEGSKA (reference sequence). The CDR3 is 15 residues long. V lost 1 base and J lost 0, with 12 bases in between. CDR3 sequence: CSARAIRETNYGYTF. The DNA of the CDR3 is TGCAGTGCTAGAGCAATCAGGGAGACTAACTATGGCTACACCTTC.

The count of this clonotype is one. V gene TRBV2 combines with J gene TRBJ1-4; tentatively, D is TRBD1 (5 bases). V was shortened by 8 bases and J by 7 bases, with 17 bases between the two germline ends. This CDR3 spans 14 amino acids. From germline, CDR1 is SNHLY and CDR2 FYNNEI. CDR3 DNA: TGTGCCAGCGGGGGTGAGGTCCTGGGTGAAAAACTGTTTTTT. It yields the protein CASGGEVLGEKLFF.

This chain links TRBV7-9 with TRBJ2-1; the match to TRBD2 covers 8 bases. V lost 2 bases, J lost 5 bases, and 5 bases stayed unmatched. Germline V gives CDR1 SEHNR, CDR2 FQNEAQ (reference sequence). The CDR3 extends over 15 amino acids. The CDR3 sequence: CASSLSAGGDNEQFF. Here the CDR3 DNA reads TGTGCCAGCAGCTTATCCGCGGGAGGTGACAATGAGCAGTTCTTC. The variable domain in full, with the rest retrieved from reference TRBV7-9 and TRBJ2-1, is DTGVSQNPRHKITKRGQNVTFRCDPISEHNRLYWYRQTLGQGPEFLTYFQNEAQLEKSRLLSDRFSAERPKGSFSTLEIQRTEQGDSAMYLCASSLSAGGDNEQFFGPGTRLTVL.

The genes are TRBV20-1 and TRBJ2-7; the D is unclear. V lost 1 base to trimming and J lost 3 bases, with 13 bases between them. CDR3 length: 14 residues. CDR1 and CDR2 (germline): DFQATT, SNEGSKA (reference sequence). The CDR3 DNA sequence: TGCAGTGCTAGAGGAGTAGGCGATTTCTACGAGCAGTACTTC. It encodes CSARGVGDFYEQYF.

The chain is built from TRBV4-2 and TRBJ2-1, with 7 bases matching TRBD2. CDR1 is LGHNA and CDR2 is YNFKEQ in the germline V gene. V lost 5 bases and J lost 0; bases outside the gene matches: 4. The CDR3 consists of 15 residues. The CDR3 is CASSAGESSYNEQFF. The CDR3 DNA is TGTGCCAGCAGCGCGGGGGAGAGCTCCTACAATGAGCAGTTCTTC.

This chain connects TRBV10-3 to TRBJ1-6, with TRBD1 identical over 10 bases. The CDR3 runs 16 residues. Germline V gene sequence: CDR1 ENHRY, CDR2 SYGVKD. Trimming removed 3 bases from V and 10 bases from J; junction bases left unmatched: 9. CDR3 sequence reads: CAISEVGRTGGSPLHF. The CDR3 DNA sequence: TGTGCCATCAGTGAAGTAGGAAGGACAGGGGGATCACCCCTCCACTTT.

This clonotype occurred once. The chain couples TRBV6-6 to TRBJ2-1, with D unclear. The germline gives CDR1 MNHNY, CDR2 SVGAGI (reference sequence). The germline V and J ends were trimmed by 2 bases and 4 bases, with 12 bases remaining between them. The CDR3 has 15 amino acids. CDR3 protein: CASSYAVGTYNEQFF. Here the CDR3 DNA reads TGTGCCAGCAGTTACGCCGTGGGTACATACAATGAGCAGTTCTTC.

There are many counts of this clonotype. J is TRBJ1-6 and V is TRBV20-1; the D gene is possibly TRBD1 (5 bases). In germline, CDR1 is DFQATT, CDR2 SNEGSKA (reference sequence). Trimming shortened V by 0 bases and J by 0 bases, and 12 bases separated the two germline ends. The CDR3 spans 17 residues. The CDR3 DNA follows: TGCAGTGCTAGAGAGTCAGGGAGAAGCTCCTATAATTCACCCCTCCACTTT. This encodes CSARESGRSSYNSPLHF.

V is TRBV20-1 and J is TRBJ2-3; 11 nucleotides align to TRBD2. Germline CDR1 DFQATT, CDR2 SNEGSKA (reference sequence). The CDR3 has 15 amino acids. The V segment lost 5 bases and the J segment 6 bases; nucleotides outside the gene matches: 10. The CDR3: CSAPRGSGRVDTQYF. In nucleotides, the CDR3 is TGCAGTGCTCCCCGGGGTAGCGGGAGGGTGGATACGCAGTATTTT.

The V gene is TRBV20-1, the J gene TRBJ2-2, with 7 bases fitting TRBD2. Per the germline V gene, CDR1 is DFQATT and CDR2 is SNEGSKA (reference sequence). The CDR3 has 15 amino acids. The V segment lost 5 bases and the J segment 3 bases; nucleotides outside the gene matches: 9. As DNA, the CDR3 is TGCAGTGCTCTAGGTCTAGCGGATCACACCGGGGAGCTGTTTTTT. Its translation is CSALGLADHTGELFF.

This clonotype has only one observation. The V gene is TRBV20-1, the J gene TRBJ1-1; D perhaps matches TRBD1 (5 bases). Trimming shortened V by 5 bases and J by 3 bases, and 13 bases separated the two germline ends. Germline V gene lookup returns CDR1 DFQATT and CDR2 SNEGSKA (reference sequence). The CDR3 has 13 residues. The CDR3: CSAGGARDTEAFF. The CDR3 DNA sequence: TGCAGTGCTGGAGGGGCCAGAGACACTGAAGCTTTCTTT.

The chain combines TRBV20-1 with TRBJ1-5, with D tentatively TRBD1 (6 bases). Germline CDR1 is DFQATT and CDR2 is SNEGSKA (reference sequence). The CDR3 covers 13 residues. V shed 3 bases and J shed 7 bases, with 13 bases lying between them. CDR3 amino acids: CSASGGRGQPQHF. The DNA of the CDR3 is TGCAGTGCTAGTGGCGGGAGGGGGCAGCCCCAGCATTTT.

V gene TRBV2 combines with J gene TRBJ2-1; D may be TRBD2 (5 bases). Trimming removed 6 bases at V and 8 bases at J, with 11 bases between. Germline lookup yields CDR1 SNHLY and CDR2 FYNNEI. The CDR3 is 12 amino acids. CDR3 protein: CASRDSDHEQFF. The CDR3 nucleotides are TGTGCCAGCAGGGATAGCGACCATGAGCAGTTCTTC.

This clonotype has more than one count but fewer than ten. CDR3 in DNA: TGCGCCAGCAGCGCCGCCCAGGGAAGGGACTACGAGCAGTACTTC. Translated: CASSAAQGRDYEQYF. The chain employs TRBV5-1 and TRBJ2-7, with D perhaps matching TRBD1 (5 bases). The CDR3 is 15 residues long. Looked up from germline, CDR1 is SGHRS and CDR2 is YFSETQ. The V gene lost 4 bases and the J gene lost 3 bases, with 17 bases spanning the gap.

The chain couples TRBV9 to TRBJ2-2, with D uncertain. Germline CDR1 is SGDLS and CDR2 is YYNGEE. V was shortened by 3 bases and J by 7 bases, with 4 bases between the two germline ends. The CDR3 totals 11 residues. The CDR3 region is CASSGIGELFF. DNA for the CDR3: TGTGCCAGCAGCGGAATCGGGGAGCTGTTTTTT.

This clonotype has only a few counts. The chain employs TRBV6-2 or TRBV6-3 and TRBJ2-1, with TRBD1 identical over 10 bases. The J segment lost 3 bases and the V segment lost 6 bases, leaving 5 bases of the junction unmatched. Per germline, CDR1 MNHEY and CDR2 SVGEGT. CDR3 length equals 15 residues. The CDR3 region has the DNA TGTGCCAGCAGGAACGACAGGGGGCTCTACAATGAGCAGTTCTTC. Translating it yields CASRNDRGLYNEQFF.

This sequence joins TRBV28 and TRBJ1-1; TRBD1 might be the D (6 bases). Germline lookup yields CDR1 MDHEN and CDR2 SYDVKM. Trimming shortened V by 1 base and J by 7 bases, and 7 bases separated the two germline ends. The CDR3 has 12 residues. This CDR3 is CASSLYRVEAFF. The CDR3 DNA is TGTGCCAGCAGTTTATACAGGGTTGAAGCTTTCTTT.

The chain uses TRBV12-3 or TRBV12-4 and TRBJ1-1; tentative D call: TRBD1 (5 bases). Trimming pared 4 bases from V and 3 bases from J, leaving 12 bases between. This CDR3 has 14 residues. This CDR3 reads CASSYGQGDTEAFF. DNA of the CDR3: TGTGCCAGCAGTTATGGCCAGGGTGACACTGAAGCTTTCTTT.

V usage is TRBV29-1 and J usage is TRBJ2-5; 9 bases map to TRBD1. Germline-derived CDR1 and CDR2 are SQVTM and ANQGSEA. The junction had 6 bases not matched to a gene; V was cut back by 6 bases and J by 1 base. The CDR3 runs 14 residues. For the CDR3, the DNA is TGCAGCGTGGGGACAGGGTTAATCCAAGAGACCCAGTACTTC. Translating it yields CSVGTGLIQETQYF.

This CDR3 reads CASSLVGAGLSGANVLTF. CDR3 nucleotide sequence: TGCGCCAGCAGCTTGGTTGGGGCAGGCCTCTCTGGGGCCAACGTCCTGACTTTC. The chain carries TRBV5-1 and TRBJ2-6, with a tentative D call TRBD1 (5 bases). Germline values: CDR1 SGHRS, CDR2 YFSETQ. Trimming stripped 0 bases from V and 0 bases from J, with 13 bases between. This CDR3 has 18 residues.

The table lists this clonotype with a count of one. The chain has TRBV7-2 and TRBJ1-2, with 10 bases fitting TRBD1. The V gene end was trimmed by 4 bases and the J gene end by 7 bases; junction bases not matched to a gene: 6. The CDR3 length is 14 residues. Germline CDR1 is SGHTA and CDR2 is FQGNSA. The CDR3 is CASSYSRDRGGYTF. CDR3 in DNA: TGTGCCAGCAGCTACAGCCGGGACAGGGGTGGCTACACCTTC.

The rearrangement uses TRBV25-1 and TRBJ2-1; perhaps TRBD2 as D (5 bases). Trimming removed 4 bases from V and 10 bases from J, with 26 bases in between. This CDR3 spans 17 amino acids. From germline, CDR1 is MGHDK and CDR2 SYGVNS. The CDR3 DNA sequence: TGTGCCAGCAGTGGAAGCGGCTTATTGGGTGGGAGATACGAGCAGTTCTTC. It encodes CASSGSGLLGGRYEQFF.

This clonotype has only a few counts. The chain employs TRBV4-2 and TRBJ1-6; 8 bases line up with TRBD1. This CDR3 comprises 17 residues. V trimming: 0 bases; J trimming: 8 bases; junction bases outside the gene matches: 9. Germline V lookup: CDR1 LGHNA, CDR2 YNFKEQ. The CDR3 nucleotides read TGTGCCAGCAGCCAAGATCTTGTAACAGGGGGTTATTCACCCCTCCACTTT. Its translation: CASSQDLVTGGYSPLHF.

The chain couples TRBV4-1 to TRBJ2-5; TRBD2 matches 13 bases. The tail of the sequence fits TRBJ2-7 better, so the J call may be wrong. From germline, CDR1 is MGHRA and CDR2 YSYEKL. This CDR3 has 17 amino acids. In nucleotides, the CDR3 is TGCGCCAGCAGCCAAGATATTTGGACTAGCGGGAGCAACGAGCAGTACTTC. Translation gives CASSQDIWTSGSNEQYF.

V and J are TRBV4-3 and TRBJ2-7; no reliable D call. This CDR3 spans 14 amino acids. V was cut by 0 bases and J by 5 bases, with 11 bases left in between. Germline V CDR1 and CDR2: LGHNA, YSLEER. As DNA, the CDR3 is TGCGCCAGCAGCCAAGATCTAACTACCAACGAGCAGTACTTC. Translating it yields CASSQDLTTNEQYF.

In its sample, this clonotype was seen many times. A much larger clonotype is one base distant, so this may be a read error. V and J are TRBV4-3 and TRBJ2-5; no clear D. Looked up from germline, CDR1 is LGHNA and CDR2 is YSLEER. The CDR3 is made up of 13 amino acids. Trimming removed 4 bases at V and 11 bases at J, with 17 bases between. This CDR3 is CASSRDKTSEQYF. The CDR3 region has the DNA TGCGCCAGCAGCCGGGATAAAACGAGTGAGCAGTACTTC.